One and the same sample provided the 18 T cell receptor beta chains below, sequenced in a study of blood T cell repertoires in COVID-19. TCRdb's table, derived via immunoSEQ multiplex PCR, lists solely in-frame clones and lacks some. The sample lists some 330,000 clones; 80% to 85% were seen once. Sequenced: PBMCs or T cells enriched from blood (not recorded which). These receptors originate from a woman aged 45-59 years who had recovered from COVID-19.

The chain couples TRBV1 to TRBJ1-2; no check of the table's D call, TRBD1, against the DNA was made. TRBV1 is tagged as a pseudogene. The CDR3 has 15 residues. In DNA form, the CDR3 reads TGCACCAGCAGCCAAGGAGGGGGTGAGGGGCGTGGCTACACCTTC. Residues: CTSSQGGGEGRGYTF.

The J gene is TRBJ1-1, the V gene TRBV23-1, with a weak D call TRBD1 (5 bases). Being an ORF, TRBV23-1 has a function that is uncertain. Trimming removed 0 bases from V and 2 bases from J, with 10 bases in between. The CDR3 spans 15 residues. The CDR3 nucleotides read TGCGCCAGCAGTCAATCGCCGCAGGGAAACACTGAAGCTTTCTTT. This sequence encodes CASSQSPQGNTEAFF.

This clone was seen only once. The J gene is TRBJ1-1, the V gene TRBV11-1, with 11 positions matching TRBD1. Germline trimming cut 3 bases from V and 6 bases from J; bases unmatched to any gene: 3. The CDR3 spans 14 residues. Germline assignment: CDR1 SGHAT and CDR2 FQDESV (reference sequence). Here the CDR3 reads CASSLDRGQSEAFF. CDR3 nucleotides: TGTGCCAGCAGCTTGGACAGGGGGCAATCTGAAGCTTTCTTT.

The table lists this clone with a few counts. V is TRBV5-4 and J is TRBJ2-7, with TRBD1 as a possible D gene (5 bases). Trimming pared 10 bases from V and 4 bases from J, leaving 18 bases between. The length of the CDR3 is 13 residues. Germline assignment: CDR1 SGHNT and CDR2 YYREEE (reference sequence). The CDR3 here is CASGSQGLYEQYF. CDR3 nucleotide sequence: TGTGCCTCGGGCTCTCAGGGTCTATACGAGCAGTACTTC. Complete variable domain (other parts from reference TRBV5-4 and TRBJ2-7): ETGVTQSPTHLIKTRGQQVTLRCSSQSGHNTVSWYQQALGQGPQFIFQYYREEENGRGNFPPRFSGLQFPNYSSELNVNALELDDSALYLCASGSQGLYEQYFGPGTRLTVT.

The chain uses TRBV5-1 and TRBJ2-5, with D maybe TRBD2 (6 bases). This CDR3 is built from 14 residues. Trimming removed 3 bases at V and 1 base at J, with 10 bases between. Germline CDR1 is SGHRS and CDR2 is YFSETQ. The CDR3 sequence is CASSSREPQETQYF. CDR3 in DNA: TGCGCCAGCAGCTCCCGGGAGCCCCAAGAGACCCAGTACTTC.

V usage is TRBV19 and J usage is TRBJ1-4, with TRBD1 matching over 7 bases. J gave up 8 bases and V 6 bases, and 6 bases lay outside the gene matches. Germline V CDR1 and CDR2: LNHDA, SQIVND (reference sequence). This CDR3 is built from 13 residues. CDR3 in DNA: TGTGCCAGTAGACTACAGGGGTGGGAAAAACTGTTTTTT. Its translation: CASRLQGWEKLFF.

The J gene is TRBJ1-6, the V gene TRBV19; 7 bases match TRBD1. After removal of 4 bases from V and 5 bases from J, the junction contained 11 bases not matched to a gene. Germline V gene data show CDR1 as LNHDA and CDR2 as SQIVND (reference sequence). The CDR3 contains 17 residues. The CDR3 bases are TGTGCCAGTAGTACCACCCAGGGGGTCAGAAATAATTCACCCCTCCACTTT. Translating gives CASSTTQGVRNNSPLHF.

CDR3 protein: CASGIAGRSEQYF. The DNA for the CDR3 is TGCGCCAGCGGCATAGCGGGGCGATCAGAGCAGTACTTC. The chain recombines TRBV5-1 with TRBJ2-7; 8 bases line up with TRBD2. The CDR3 spans 13 residues. The ends lost 7 bases at V and 7 bases at J; junction bases unmatched: 10. Germline loops: CDR1 SGHRS, CDR2 YFSETQ.

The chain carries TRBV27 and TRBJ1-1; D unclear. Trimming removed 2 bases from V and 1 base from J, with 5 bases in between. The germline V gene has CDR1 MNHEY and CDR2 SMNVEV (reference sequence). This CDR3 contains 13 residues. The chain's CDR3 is CASSLNGNTEAFF. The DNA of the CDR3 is TGTGCCAGCAGTTTAAACGGGAACACTGAAGCTTTCTTT.

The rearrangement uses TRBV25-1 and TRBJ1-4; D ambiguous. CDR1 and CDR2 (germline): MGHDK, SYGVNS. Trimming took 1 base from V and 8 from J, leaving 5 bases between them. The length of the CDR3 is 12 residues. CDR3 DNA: TGTGCCAGCAGTGAATTGGGCGAAAAACTGTTTTTT. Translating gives CASSELGEKLFF. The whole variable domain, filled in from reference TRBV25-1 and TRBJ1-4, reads EADIYQTPRYLVIGTGKKITLECSQTMGHDKMYWYQQDPGMELHLIHYSYGVNSTEKGDLSSESTVSRIRTEHFPLTLESARPSHTSQYLCASSELGEKLFFGSGTQLSVL.

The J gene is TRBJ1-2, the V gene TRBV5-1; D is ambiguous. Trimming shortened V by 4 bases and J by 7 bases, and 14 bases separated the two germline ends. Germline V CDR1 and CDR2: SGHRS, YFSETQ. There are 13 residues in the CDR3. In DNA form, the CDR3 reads TGCGCCAGCAGCGGCGGAGATCGCTTTGGCTACACCTTC. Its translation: CASSGGDRFGYTF.

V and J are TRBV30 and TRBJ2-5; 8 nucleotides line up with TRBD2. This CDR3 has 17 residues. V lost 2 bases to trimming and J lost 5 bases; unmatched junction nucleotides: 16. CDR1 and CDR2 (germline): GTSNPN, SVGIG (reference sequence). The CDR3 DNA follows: TGTGCCTGGAGTCACCGTGGGGTAGCGGGAATGGATGAGACCCAGTACTTC. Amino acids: CAWSHRGVAGMDETQYF.

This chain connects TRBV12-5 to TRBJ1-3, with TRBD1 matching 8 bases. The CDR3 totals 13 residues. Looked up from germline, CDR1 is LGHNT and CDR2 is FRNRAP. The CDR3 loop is CANDRGDGNTIYF. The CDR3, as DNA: TGTGCCAATGACAGGGGTGATGGAAACACCATATATTTT.

CDR3 sequence reads: CASRETGSTYEQYF. In DNA form, the CDR3 reads TGCGCCAGCAGAGAGACAGGGTCAACCTACGAGCAGTACTTC. This chain joins TRBV5-1 and TRBJ2-7; 7 bases map to TRBD1. J gave up 2 bases and V 5 bases, and 7 bases lay outside the gene matches. The CDR3 loop spans 14 amino acids. Germline V gives CDR1 SGHRS, CDR2 YFSETQ.

CDR3 region: CASGRDSKRGYTF. DNA for the CDR3: TGTGCCAGCGGCCGGGACTCCAAGAGGGGCTACACCTTC. The rearrangement links TRBV19 to TRBJ1-2, with a possible D match to TRBD1 (5 bases). Germline V gene data show CDR1 as LNHDA and CDR2 as SQIVND (reference sequence). The germline V and J ends were trimmed by 9 bases and 8 bases, with 19 bases remaining between them. This CDR3 region has 13 residues.

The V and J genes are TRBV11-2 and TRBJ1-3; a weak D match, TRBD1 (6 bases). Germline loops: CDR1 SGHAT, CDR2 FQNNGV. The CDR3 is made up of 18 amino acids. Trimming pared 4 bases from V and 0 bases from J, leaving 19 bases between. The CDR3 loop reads CASSSSTGGLISGNTIYF. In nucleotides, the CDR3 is TGTGCCAGCAGCTCCTCGACAGGCGGGTTGATCTCTGGAAACACCATATATTTT.

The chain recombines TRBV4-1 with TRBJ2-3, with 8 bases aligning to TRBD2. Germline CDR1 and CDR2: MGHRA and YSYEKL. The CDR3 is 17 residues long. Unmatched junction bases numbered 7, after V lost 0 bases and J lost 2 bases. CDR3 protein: CASSQDGAGGVTDTQYF. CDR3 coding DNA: TGCGCCAGCAGCCAAGATGGGGCGGGAGGTGTCACAGATACGCAGTATTTT.

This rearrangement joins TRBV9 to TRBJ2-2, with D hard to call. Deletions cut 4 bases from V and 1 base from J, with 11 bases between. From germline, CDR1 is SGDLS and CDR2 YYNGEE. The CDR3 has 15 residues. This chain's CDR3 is CASSPLLLNTGELFF. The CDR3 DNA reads TGTGCCAGCAGCCCTTTACTTCTGAACACCGGGGAGCTGTTTTTT.